This is a list of T cell receptor beta chains from one sample in a study of human T cells and chemical hapten exposure. TCRdb fed the RACE reads into MiXCR, producing one record per CDR3 protein. The data hold 300,000 to 450,000 distinct CDR3 sequences, with 4.5% to 6% observed a single time. This material consisted of whole blood, taken in connection with sensitization to the hapten diphenylcyclopropenone (DPC). These receptors were taken from a woman in her forties or fifties with alopecia areata. Some clones in this sample may be carry-over from other donors' samples. Both conserved end residues are part of each CDR3.

v_gene	j_gene	CDR3aa
TRBV11-2	TRBJ1-6	CASSPIRSPLHF
TRBV12-3/TRBV12-4	TRBJ2-3	CASNLAGVTDTQYF
TRBV18	TRBJ1-1	CASSPQTENTEAFF
TRBV13	TRBJ2-1	CASSFGLAGEGGNEQFF
TRBV28	TRBJ1-2	CASSLIQGLDYTF
TRBV2	TRBJ1-5	CASSPRADQPQHF
TRBV12-3/TRBV12-4	TRBJ1-4	CASSFRGFATNEKLFF
TRBV11-3	TRBJ2-1	CASSTRLAGATGEQFF
TRBV29-1	TRBJ2-7	CSVRDGQGRNSYEQYF
TRBV7-2	TRBJ2-1	CASSLGAGGNNEQFF
TRBV5-1	TRBJ1-3	CASSLDPQGSGNTIYF
TRBV10-3	TRBJ2-3	CAISDNGEDTQYF
TRBV3-1	TRBJ2-6	CASSLVFSGANVLTF
TRBV7-2	TRBJ2-3	CAEEGSSTDTQYF
TRBV13	TRBJ2-7	CASSLGDRGLAEGNLKYF
TRBV12-3/TRBV12-4	TRBJ2-1	CASSFVRYNEQFF
TRBV11-2	TRBJ2-2	CASSSKRRLAVYGTNTGELFF